This T cell receptor beta chain was identified in a study of technical replicates of blood from several donors. Deletions cut 0 bases from V and 4 bases from J, with 16 bases between. The CDR3 spans 16 residues. Germline CDR1 and CDR2: SGHNT and YENEEA. The data were produced by immunoSEQ multiplex PCR, yet TCRdb's version contains in-frame clones alone and is incomplete. The data contain about 79,000 clones, about 90% of them singletons. The sequenced material came from T cells isolated from PBMCs. The source is a human donor in good health. Some clones in this sample may be carry-over from other donors' samples. The chain has TRBV11-3 and TRBJ2-7; the D gene is possibly TRBD2 (5 bases). CDR3 sequence: CASSLDVGRGKYEQYF. The CDR3 DNA reads TGTGCCAGCAGCTTAGATGTCGGAAGAGGGAAATACGAGCAGTACTTC.